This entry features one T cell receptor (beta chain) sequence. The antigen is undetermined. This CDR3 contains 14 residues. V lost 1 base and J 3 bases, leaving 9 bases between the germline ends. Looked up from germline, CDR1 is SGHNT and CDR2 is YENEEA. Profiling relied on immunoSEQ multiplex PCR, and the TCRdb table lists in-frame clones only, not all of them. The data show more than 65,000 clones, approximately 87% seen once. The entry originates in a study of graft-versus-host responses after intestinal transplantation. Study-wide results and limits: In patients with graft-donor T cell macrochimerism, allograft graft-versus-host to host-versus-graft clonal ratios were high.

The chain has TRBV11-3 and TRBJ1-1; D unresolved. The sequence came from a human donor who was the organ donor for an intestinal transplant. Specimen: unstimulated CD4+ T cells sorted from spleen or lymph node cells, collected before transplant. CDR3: CASSLGSPDTEAFF. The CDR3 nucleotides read TGTGCCAGCAGCTTAGGTTCCCCAGACACTGAAGCTTTCTTT.